The clone carrying this T cell receptor (beta chain) is a singleton in its sample. Its target is not known. This CDR3 contains 18 residues. CDR1 MGHRA and CDR2 YSYEKL come from the germline V gene. V lost 1 base to trimming and J lost 0 bases; unmatched junction nucleotides: 6. The sample is drawn from a study of graft-versus-host responses after intestinal transplantation. At the level of the study: Each recipient received anti-thymocyte globulin induction, then tacrolimus and steroids for approximately three years. General study findings and limits: Allografts from individuals with graft-donor T cell macrochimerism displayed high graft-versus-host to host-versus-graft clonal ratios. Detected in recipient marrow were GvH clones, some of which were first observed in ileum or blood.

Assay used: immunoSEQ multiplex PCR; TCRdb lists only in-frame clones, some missing. This sample yields approximately 130,000 clones, of which approximately 94% are seen a single time; 0.16% belongs to the top ten. This TCR derives from a human donor who received an intestinal transplant. V is TRBV4-1 and J is TRBJ2-4; 10 bases map to TRBD2. Here the sequenced sample was unstimulated CD4+ T cells sorted from spleen or lymph node cells, taken before intestinal transplant. CDR3 region: CASSQALAGERAKNIQYF. The CDR3, as DNA: TGCGCCAGCAGCCAAGCCCTAGCGGGGGAGCGAGCCAAAAACATTCAGTACTTC.